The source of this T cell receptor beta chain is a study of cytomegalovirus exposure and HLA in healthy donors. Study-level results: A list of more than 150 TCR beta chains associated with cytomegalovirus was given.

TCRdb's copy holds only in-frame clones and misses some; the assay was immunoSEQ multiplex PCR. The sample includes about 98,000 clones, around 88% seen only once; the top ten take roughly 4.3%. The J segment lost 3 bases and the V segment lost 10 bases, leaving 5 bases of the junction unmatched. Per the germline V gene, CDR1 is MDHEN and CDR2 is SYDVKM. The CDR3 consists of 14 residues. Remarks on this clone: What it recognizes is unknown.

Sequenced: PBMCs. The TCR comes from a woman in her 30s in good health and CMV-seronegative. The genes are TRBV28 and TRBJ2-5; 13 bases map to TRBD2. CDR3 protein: CATSTSGRKETQYF. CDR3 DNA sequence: TGTGCCACTTCGACTAGCGGGAGGAAAGAGACCCAGTACTTC. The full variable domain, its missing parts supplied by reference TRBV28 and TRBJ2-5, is DVKVTQSSRYLVKRTGEKVFLECVQDMDHENMFWYRQDPGLGLRLIYFSYDVKMKEKGDIPEGYSVSREKKERFSLILESASTNQTSMYLCATSTSGRKETQYFGPGTRLLVL.